This TCR beta chain comes out of a study of T cell responses to AZD1222 COVID-19 vaccine. Study outcomes and limitations: Unmutated variant regions are reportedly targeted by nearly half of spike-specific TCRs. At baseline, just a handful of AZD1222 recipients tested seropositive. Mostly white British, mostly female donors; authors suggested clonal diversity may be underestimated. Sampling captured repertoires only after the peak T cell response.

Germline loops: CDR1 MRHNA, CDR2 SNTAGT. V lost 6 bases and J lost 5; bases outside the gene matches: 14. The CDR3 consists of 16 residues. Comments on this clone: Its antigen remains unknown.

Only in-frame clones appear in the TCRdb table, and some are missing; sequencing was by immunoSEQ multiplex PCR. The sample gives about 49,000 clones, around 85% of which show up once; more than 20% is in the top ten. V gene TRBV6-4 combines with J gene TRBJ2-3; the match to TRBD2 covers 7 bases. The sample was peripheral blood, taken on day 0 of MenACWY control vaccination. This TCR derives from an adult in good health. This CDR3 is CASRASGRGLGDTQYF. The CDR3 DNA follows: TGTGCCAGCAGGGCTTCGGGGCGGGGGTTGGGAGATACGCAGTATTTT.